One sample yielded the 25 T cell receptor beta chains listed below, sequenced in a study of CD8+ T cells in alopecia areata (dated by TCRdb to 2017 to 2018). This sample's time point label indicates: baseline before oral tofacitinib. Library creation used the immunoSEQ multiplex PCR assay. For TCR sequencing, RNA was extracted from every sample and reverse transcribed into cDNA to serve as template. The table was pulled from immuneACCESS by TCRdb, which kept in-frame rearrangements only. Such tables lose some clones; where checked, under half of the loss comes from unresolved V genes, and the rest has no known cause. This sample holds some 150,000 clones; about 50% were observed only once. The ten most abundant clones make up roughly a fifth of the sample. The sequencing here drew on CD8+ T cells sorted from blood, taken at week 0. Receptors originate from a human donor with alopecia areata.

The chain recombines TRBV5-6 with TRBJ1-6, with a weak D call TRBD1 (5 bases). The CDR3 extends over 17 amino acids. The germline V gene encodes CDR1 SGHDT and CDR2 YYEEEE. V was shortened by 3 bases and J by 6 bases, with 19 bases between the two germline ends. The CDR3 DNA reads TGTGCCAGCAGCTCAACTTACCGGGACCATTCTAATTCACCCCTCCACTTT. Amino acid sequence: CASSSTYRDHSNSPLHF.

The chain uses TRBV30 and TRBJ1-2; D unresolved. The CDR3 runs 15 residues. With 1 base removed from V and 3 bases from J, the gap between germline ends came to 15 bases. Germline V CDR1 and CDR2: GTSNPN, SVGIG (reference sequence). In DNA, the CDR3 is TGTGCCTGGAGTGCCCGCGCCAGCTGGTACTATGGCTACACCTTC. Translating gives CAWSARASWYYGYTF.

The genes are TRBV9 and TRBJ2-3; D not certain. V was clipped by 7 bases and J by 4 bases, with 10 bases between them. The CDR3 extends over 12 amino acids. Per the germline V gene, CDR1 is SGDLS and CDR2 is YYNGEE. This CDR3 is CASSRAADTQYF. As DNA, the CDR3 is TGTGCCAGCTCTCGGGCGGCAGATACGCAGTATTTT. Looking up the rest from reference TRBV9 and TRBJ2-3 gives the full variable domain: DSGVTQTPKHLITATGQRVTLRCSPRSGDLSVYWYQQSLDQGLQFLIQYYNGEERAKGNILERFSAQQFPDLHSELNLSSLELGDSALYFCASSRAADTQYFGPGTRLTVL.

As regards this clone: The same CDR3 can be traced to other DNA sequences in this sample. The chain has TRBV20-1 and TRBJ2-7; no definite D call. Germline V gene sequence: CDR1 DFQATT, CDR2 SNEGSKA (reference sequence). The CDR3 extends over 11 amino acids. V lost 0 bases, J lost 6 bases, and 6 bases lay in between. Here the CDR3 DNA reads TGCAGTGCTAGAGACGGAATCGAGCAGTACTTC. It is translated as CSARDGIEQYF.

V and J are TRBV28 and TRBJ1-2; D gene ambiguous. This CDR3 region has 11 residues. Trimming shortened V by 10 bases and J by 7 bases, and 13 bases separated the two germline ends. The V gene's germline CDR1 is MDHEN and CDR2 SYDVKM. The CDR3 spells CATSPPGGYTF. In DNA form, the CDR3 reads TGTGCCACCAGCCCCCCAGGTGGCTACACCTTC.

The J gene is TRBJ1-2, the V gene TRBV5-6, with a tentative D call TRBD1 (5 bases). The V and J ends lost 1 base and 6 bases respectively, with 19 bases between them. The CDR3 consists of 16 residues. Germline CDR1 SGHDT, CDR2 YYEEEE. The CDR3 is CASSLPREGRSNGYTF. The CDR3 DNA reads TGTGCCAGCAGCTTGCCCCGTGAGGGGAGGTCGAATGGCTACACCTTC. The full variable domain, in which reference TRBV5-6 and TRBJ1-2 provide the parts outside the CDR3, is DAGVTQSPTHLIKTRGQQVTLRCSPKSGHDTVSWYQQALGQGPQFIFQYYEEEERQRGNFPDRFSGHQFPNYSSELNVNALLLGDSALYLCASSLPREGRSNGYTFGSGTRLTVV.

There are a few counts of this clone. At one end, the junction sequence differs from germline, possibly due to a read error. The chain carries TRBV14 and TRBJ1-2; 10 bases line up with TRBD1. The CDR3 extends over 14 amino acids. Germline loops: CDR1 SGHDN, CDR2 FVKESK. In nucleotides, the CDR3 is TGCGCCAGCAGCCTTGACAGGGGGCGGAGAGGCTACACCTTC. Encoded protein: CASSLDRGRRGYTF.

CDR3 protein: CASSQDFAGSNEQFF. CDR3 nucleotide sequence: TGCGCCAGCAGCCAAGATTTTGCGGGGTCCAATGAGCAGTTCTTC. The J gene is TRBJ2-1, the V gene TRBV4-3, with a possible D match to TRBD2 (6 bases). This CDR3 is built from 15 residues. Germline CDR1 LGHNA, CDR2 YSLEER. V shed 0 bases and J shed 6 bases, with 12 bases lying between them.

This rearrangement joins TRBV9 to TRBJ2-6; D possibly uses TRBD1 or TRBD2 (5 bases each). Trimming shortened V by 0 bases and J by 4 bases, and 8 bases separated the two germline ends. Germline V gene sequence: CDR1 SGDLS, CDR2 YYNGEE. There are 15 residues in the CDR3. The CDR3 here is CASSVVGTGANVLTF. The CDR3 region has the DNA TGTGCCAGCAGCGTAGTAGGGACCGGGGCCAACGTCCTGACTTTC.

This chain uses TRBV7-9 with TRBJ2-7, with 10 bases identical to TRBD1. In germline, CDR1 is SEHNR, CDR2 FQNEAQ (reference sequence). V trimming: 5 bases; J trimming: 2 bases; junction bases outside the gene matches: 9. This CDR3 spans 16 amino acids. The CDR3 protein is CASSRKPGQGTYEQYF. CDR3 in DNA: TGTGCCAGCAGCCGAAAACCGGGACAGGGGACCTACGAGCAGTACTTC.

The V gene is TRBV13, the J gene TRBJ2-3; TRBD2 agrees at 7 bases. Unmatched junction bases numbered 14, after V lost 10 bases and J lost 4 bases. The germline V gene has CDR1 PRHDT and CDR2 FYEKMQ (reference sequence). CDR3 length: 15 amino acids. The CDR3 sequence: CATNLAGGLADTQYF. CDR3 sequence (DNA): TGTGCCACCAATCTGGCCGGGGGGTTAGCAGATACGCAGTATTTT.

This clone was counted between two and nine times. V gene TRBV7-9 combines with J gene TRBJ2-7, with unresolved D. CDR3 size: 13 residues. Germline V gene lookup returns CDR1 SEHNR and CDR2 FQNEAQ (reference sequence). The ends were cut back, 8 bases at V and 3 bases at J, with 14 bases in the middle. As DNA, the CDR3 is TGTGCCAGCGTACCAGAGTACAACTACGAGCAGTACTTC. It is translated as CASVPEYNYEQYF.

The genes are TRBV30 and TRBJ1-2, with D possibly being TRBD1 (5 bases). The length of the CDR3 is 15 residues. Germline V gene lookup returns CDR1 GTSNPN and CDR2 SVGIG (reference sequence). Trimming left V 3 bases short and J 8 bases short, with 22 bases between. The CDR3 DNA reads as TGTGCCTGGAGCCCTGGGGCAGGGAAGGAGTCGGGCTACACCTTC. Translating gives CAWSPGAGKESGYTF. Combining the CDR3 with reference TRBV30 and TRBJ1-2 gives the whole variable domain SQTIHQWPATLVQPVGSPLSLECTVEGTSNPNLYWYRQAAGRGLQLLFYSVGIGQISSEVPQNLSASRPQDRQFILSSKKLLLSDSGFYLCAWSPGAGKESGYTFGSGTRLTVV.

The chain uses TRBV6-6 and TRBJ1-1; 8 positions match TRBD1. Germline V CDR1 and CDR2: MNHNY, SVGAGI (reference sequence). The CDR3 consists of 14 residues. The J segment lost 2 bases and the V segment lost 10 bases, leaving 9 bases of the junction unmatched. CDR3 in amino acids: CATKIDRGNTEAFF. The CDR3 DNA follows: TGTGCCACAAAGATTGACAGGGGTAACACTGAAGCTTTCTTT.

The chain is built from TRBV30 and TRBJ2-7; D might be TRBD2 (5 bases). Trimming shortened V by 0 bases and J by 3 bases, and 30 bases separated the two germline ends. Germline lookup yields CDR1 GTSNPN and CDR2 SVGIG (reference sequence). This CDR3 contains 20 residues. CDR3: CAWSVLEGPDPHGYYYEQYF. CDR3 DNA sequence: TGTGCCTGGAGTGTATTAGAGGGTCCGGACCCGCACGGCTACTACTACGAGCAGTACTTC.

Concerning this clone itself: The sample carries other DNA sequences with the same CDR3. The J gene is TRBJ1-2, the V gene TRBV4-3, with 8 bases lining up with TRBD1. The V gene end was trimmed by 3 bases and the J gene end by 2 bases; junction bases not matched to a gene: 2. Germline V gene lookup returns CDR1 LGHNA and CDR2 YSLEER. The CDR3 covers 14 residues. Written as DNA, the CDR3 is TGCGCCAGCAGCCAGGACAGGGCAAACTATGGCTACACCTTC. It is translated as CASSQDRANYGYTF.

This sequence joins TRBV6-5 and TRBJ1-2, with D possibly TRBD1 on 6 matching bases. Germline CDR1 is MNHEY and CDR2 is SVGAGI. The CDR3 covers 15 residues. V was pared by 5 bases and J by 4 bases, with 17 bases between. This CDR3 is CASSTDRSGPYGYTF. CDR3 nucleotide sequence: TGTGCCAGCAGTACAGACAGGTCGGGGCCCTATGGCTACACCTTC.

This clone occurred a few times. DNA for the CDR3: TGTGCCATCAGGAATGACTACACCGGGGAGCTGTTTTTT. This gives the protein CAIRNDYTGELFF. This chain joins TRBV10-3 and TRBJ2-2; no firm D call. Germline V lookup: CDR1 ENHRY, CDR2 SYGVKD. The germline V and J ends were trimmed by 6 bases and 3 bases, with 8 bases remaining between them. This CDR3 spans 13 amino acids.

V gene TRBV14 combines with J gene TRBJ2-2; D is unresolved. The CDR3 is 16 amino acids. Germline CDR1 and CDR2: SGHDN and FVKESK. V lost 1 base to trimming and J lost 3 bases, with 12 bases between them. CDR3 loop: CASSQALGLYTGELFF. DNA of the CDR3: TGTGCCAGCAGCCAAGCCCTCGGGCTATACACCGGGGAGCTGTTTTTT.

The chain joins TRBV15 to TRBJ1-4; the D gene is possibly TRBD1 (5 bases). Trimming pared 0 bases from V and 7 bases from J, leaving 12 bases between. The germline V gene encodes CDR1 LNHNV and CDR2 YYDKDF (reference sequence). The CDR3 has 15 amino acids. The CDR3 is CATSRDRGLGEKLFF. The CDR3 DNA follows: TGTGCCACCAGCAGAGATAGGGGCCTCGGTGAAAAACTGTTTTTT.

The chain carries TRBV4-1 and TRBJ1-1; 7 bases align to TRBD1. V shed 4 bases, J shed 4 bases, and the junction held 9 bases outside the gene matches. Per germline, CDR1 MGHRA and CDR2 YSYEKL. The CDR3 loop spans 15 amino acids. CDR3 DNA: TGCGCCAGCAGCCTCCACACACAGGGGAGCACTGAAGCTTTCTTT. As protein: CASSLHTQGSTEAFF.

This rearrangement joins TRBV19 to TRBJ2-3; TRBD2 aligns across 7 bases. J was trimmed by 1 base and V by 6 bases; bases with no gene match: 4. Germline assignment: CDR1 LNHDA and CDR2 SQIVND (reference sequence). This CDR3 contains 14 residues. The CDR3 region has the DNA TGTGCCAGTAGCCCTAGCGGACGCACAGATACGCAGTATTTT. Translated, it gives CASSPSGRTDTQYF.

As regards this clone: The sample has other DNA sequences that encode this CDR3 too. This chain links TRBV27 with TRBJ2-1; D is unclear. Germline V gene data show CDR1 as MNHEY and CDR2 as SMNVEV (reference sequence). Trimming removed 5 bases from V and 3 bases from J, with 8 bases in between. The CDR3 has 13 residues. The CDR3 sequence is CASSLGRYNEQFF. CDR3 nucleotides: TGTGCCAGCAGTCTCGGGCGCTACAATGAGCAGTTCTTC.

The chain uses TRBV4-1 and TRBJ2-2; no clear D. From germline, CDR1 is MGHRA and CDR2 YSYEKL. Trimming shortened V by 2 bases and J by 4 bases, and 14 bases separated the two germline ends. The CDR3 totals 16 residues. The CDR3 bases are TGCGCCAGCAGCCAACTAGTCCCCCCCAGCACCGGGGAGCTGTTTTTT. This codes for CASSQLVPPSTGELFF.

The chain links TRBV18 to TRBJ2-1; 7 bases are a match to TRBD1. This CDR3 is built from 14 residues. CDR1 is KGHSH and CDR2 is LQKENI in the germline V gene. V was pared by 3 bases and J by 3 bases, with 2 bases of the junction left unmatched. This CDR3 reads CASSPRDSYNEQFF. In DNA form, the CDR3 reads TGTGCCAGCTCACCCAGGGACAGCTACAATGAGCAGTTCTTC.